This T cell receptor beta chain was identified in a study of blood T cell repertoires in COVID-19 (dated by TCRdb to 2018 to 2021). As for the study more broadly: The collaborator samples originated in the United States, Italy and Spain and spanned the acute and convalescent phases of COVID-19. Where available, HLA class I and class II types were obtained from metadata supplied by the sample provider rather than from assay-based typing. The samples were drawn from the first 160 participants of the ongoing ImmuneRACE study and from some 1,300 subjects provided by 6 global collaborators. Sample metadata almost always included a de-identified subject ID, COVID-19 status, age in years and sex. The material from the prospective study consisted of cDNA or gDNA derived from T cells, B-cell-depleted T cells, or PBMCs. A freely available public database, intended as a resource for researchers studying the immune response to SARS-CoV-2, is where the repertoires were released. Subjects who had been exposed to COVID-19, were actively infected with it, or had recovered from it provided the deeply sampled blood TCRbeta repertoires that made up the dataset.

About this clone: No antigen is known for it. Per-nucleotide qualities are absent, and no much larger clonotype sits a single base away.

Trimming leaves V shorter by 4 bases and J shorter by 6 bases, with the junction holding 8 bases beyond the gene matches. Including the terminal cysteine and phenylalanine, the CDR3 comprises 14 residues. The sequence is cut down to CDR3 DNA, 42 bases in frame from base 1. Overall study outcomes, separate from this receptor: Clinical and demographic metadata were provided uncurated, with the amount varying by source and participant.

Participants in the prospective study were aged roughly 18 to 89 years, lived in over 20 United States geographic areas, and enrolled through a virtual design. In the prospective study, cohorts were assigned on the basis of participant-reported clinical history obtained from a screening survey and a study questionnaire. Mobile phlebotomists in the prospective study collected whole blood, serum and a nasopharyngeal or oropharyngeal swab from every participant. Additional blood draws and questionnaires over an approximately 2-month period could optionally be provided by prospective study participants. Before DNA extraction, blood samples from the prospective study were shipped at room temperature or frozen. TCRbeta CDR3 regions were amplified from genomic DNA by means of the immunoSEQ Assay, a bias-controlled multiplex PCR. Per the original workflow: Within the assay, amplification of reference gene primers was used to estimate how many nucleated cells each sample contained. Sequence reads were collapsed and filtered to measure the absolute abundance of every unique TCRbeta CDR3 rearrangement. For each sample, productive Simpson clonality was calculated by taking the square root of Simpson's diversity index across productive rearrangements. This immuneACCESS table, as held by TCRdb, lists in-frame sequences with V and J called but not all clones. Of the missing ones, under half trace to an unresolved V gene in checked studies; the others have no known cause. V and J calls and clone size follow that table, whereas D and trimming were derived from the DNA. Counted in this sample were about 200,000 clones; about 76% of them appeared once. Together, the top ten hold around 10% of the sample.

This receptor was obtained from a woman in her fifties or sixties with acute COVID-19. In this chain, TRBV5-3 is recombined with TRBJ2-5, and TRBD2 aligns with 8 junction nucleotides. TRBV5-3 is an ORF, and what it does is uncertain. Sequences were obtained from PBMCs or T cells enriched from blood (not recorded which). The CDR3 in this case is CARSQSGGWQTQYF. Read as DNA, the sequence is TGTGCCAGAAGCCAGAGCGGGGGATGGCAGACCCAGTACTTC.